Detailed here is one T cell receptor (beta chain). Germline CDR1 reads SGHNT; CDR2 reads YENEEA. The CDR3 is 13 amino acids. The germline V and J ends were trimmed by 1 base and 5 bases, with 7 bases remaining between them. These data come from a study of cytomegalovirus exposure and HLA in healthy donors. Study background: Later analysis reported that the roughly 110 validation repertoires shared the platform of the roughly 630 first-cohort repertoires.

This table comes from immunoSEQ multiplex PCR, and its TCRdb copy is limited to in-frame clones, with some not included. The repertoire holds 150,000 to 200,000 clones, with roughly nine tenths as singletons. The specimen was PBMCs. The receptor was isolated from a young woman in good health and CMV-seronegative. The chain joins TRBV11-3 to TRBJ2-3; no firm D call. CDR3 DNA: TGTGCCAGCAGCTTAGTTCGAAAAGATACGCAGTATTTT. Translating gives CASSLVRKDTQYF.